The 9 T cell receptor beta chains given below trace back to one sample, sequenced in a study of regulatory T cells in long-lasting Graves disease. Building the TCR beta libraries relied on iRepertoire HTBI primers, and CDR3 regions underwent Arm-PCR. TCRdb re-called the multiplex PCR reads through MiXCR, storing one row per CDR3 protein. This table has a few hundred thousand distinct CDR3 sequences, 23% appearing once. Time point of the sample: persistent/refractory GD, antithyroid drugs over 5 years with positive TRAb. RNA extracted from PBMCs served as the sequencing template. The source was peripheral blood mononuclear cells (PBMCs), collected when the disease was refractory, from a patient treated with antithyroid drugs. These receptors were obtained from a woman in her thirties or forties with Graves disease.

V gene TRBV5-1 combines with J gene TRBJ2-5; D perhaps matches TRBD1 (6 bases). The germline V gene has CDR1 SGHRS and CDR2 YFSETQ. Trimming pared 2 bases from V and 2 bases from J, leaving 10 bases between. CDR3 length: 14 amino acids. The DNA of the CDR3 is TGCGCCAGCAGCTTCATGGGACATCAAGAGACCCAGTACTTC. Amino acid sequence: CASSFMGHQETQYF.

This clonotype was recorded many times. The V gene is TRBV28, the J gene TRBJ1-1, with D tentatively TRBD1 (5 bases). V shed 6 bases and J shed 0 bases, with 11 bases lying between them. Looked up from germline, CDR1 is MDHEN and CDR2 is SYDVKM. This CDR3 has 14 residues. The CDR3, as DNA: TGTGCCAGCAGGCCGGGACTGATGAACACTGAAGCTTTCTTT. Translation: CASRPGLMNTEAFF.

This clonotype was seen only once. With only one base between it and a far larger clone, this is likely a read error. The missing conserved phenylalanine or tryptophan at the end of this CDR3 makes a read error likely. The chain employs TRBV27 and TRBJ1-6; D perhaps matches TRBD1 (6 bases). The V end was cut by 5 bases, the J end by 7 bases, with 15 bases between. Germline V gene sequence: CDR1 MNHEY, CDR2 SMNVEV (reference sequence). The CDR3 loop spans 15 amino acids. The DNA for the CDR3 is TGTGCCAGCAGTCCTCTGACAGGCAGGAATTCACCCCTCCACCTT. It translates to CASSPLTGRNSPLHL.

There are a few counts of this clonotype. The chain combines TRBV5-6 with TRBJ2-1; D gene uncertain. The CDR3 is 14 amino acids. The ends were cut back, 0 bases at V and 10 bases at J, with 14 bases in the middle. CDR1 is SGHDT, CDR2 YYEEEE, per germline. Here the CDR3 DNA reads TGTGCCAGCAGCTTGGAGACTTCCCGGAAGGAGCAGTTCTTC. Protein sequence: CASSLETSRKEQFF.

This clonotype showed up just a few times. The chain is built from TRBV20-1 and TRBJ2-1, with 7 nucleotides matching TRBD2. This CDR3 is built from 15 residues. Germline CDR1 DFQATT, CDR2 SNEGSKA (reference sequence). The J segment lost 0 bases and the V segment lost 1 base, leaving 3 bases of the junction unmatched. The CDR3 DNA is TGCAGTGCTAGAGGACTAGCCGCCTCCTACAATGAGCAGTTCTTC. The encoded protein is CSARGLAASYNEQFF.

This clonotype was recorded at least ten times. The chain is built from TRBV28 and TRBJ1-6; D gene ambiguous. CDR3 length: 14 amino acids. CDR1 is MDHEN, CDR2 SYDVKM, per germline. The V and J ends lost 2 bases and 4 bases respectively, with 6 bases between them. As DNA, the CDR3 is TGTGCCAGCAGTTTAGGGGAGTATAATTCACCCCTCCACTTT. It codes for CASSLGEYNSPLHF.

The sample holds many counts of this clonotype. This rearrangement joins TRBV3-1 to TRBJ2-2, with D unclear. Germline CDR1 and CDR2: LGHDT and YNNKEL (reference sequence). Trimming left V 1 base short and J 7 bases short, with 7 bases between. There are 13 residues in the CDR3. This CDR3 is CASSQAWNGELFF. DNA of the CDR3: TGTGCCAGCAGCCAAGCTTGGAACGGGGAGCTGTTTTTT.

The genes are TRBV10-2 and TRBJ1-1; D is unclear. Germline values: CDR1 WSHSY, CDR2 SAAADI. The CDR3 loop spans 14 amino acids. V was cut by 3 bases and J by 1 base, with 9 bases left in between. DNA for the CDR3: TGCGCCAGCAGTGACCCAGCCCGGAACACTGAAGCTTTCTTT. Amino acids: CASSDPARNTEAFF.

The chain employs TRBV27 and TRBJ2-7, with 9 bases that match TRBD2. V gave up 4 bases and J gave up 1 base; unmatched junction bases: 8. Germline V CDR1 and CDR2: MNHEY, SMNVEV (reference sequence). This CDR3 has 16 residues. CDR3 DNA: TGTGCCAGCAGTTCCCGATCGGGACTAGCATCCTACGAGCAGTACTTC. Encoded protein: CASSSRSGLASYEQYF.